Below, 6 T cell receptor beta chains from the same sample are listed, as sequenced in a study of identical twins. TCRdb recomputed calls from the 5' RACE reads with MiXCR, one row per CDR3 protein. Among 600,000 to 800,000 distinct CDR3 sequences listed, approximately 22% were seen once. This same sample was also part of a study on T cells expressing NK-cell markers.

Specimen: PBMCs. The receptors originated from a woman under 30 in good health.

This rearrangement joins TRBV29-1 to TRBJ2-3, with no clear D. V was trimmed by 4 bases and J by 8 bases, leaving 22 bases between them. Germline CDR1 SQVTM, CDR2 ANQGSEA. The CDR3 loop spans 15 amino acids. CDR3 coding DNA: TGCAGCGTTGCCCACAGCATTAACAAGGATGTTACGCAGTATTTT. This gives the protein CSVAHSINKDVTQYF.

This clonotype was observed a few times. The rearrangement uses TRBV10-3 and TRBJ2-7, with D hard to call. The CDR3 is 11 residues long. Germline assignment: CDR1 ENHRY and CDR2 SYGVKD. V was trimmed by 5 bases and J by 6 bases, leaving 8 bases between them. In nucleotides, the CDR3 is TGTGCCATCAGTAAAGGGTCCGAGCAGTACTTC. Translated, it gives CAISKGSEQYF.

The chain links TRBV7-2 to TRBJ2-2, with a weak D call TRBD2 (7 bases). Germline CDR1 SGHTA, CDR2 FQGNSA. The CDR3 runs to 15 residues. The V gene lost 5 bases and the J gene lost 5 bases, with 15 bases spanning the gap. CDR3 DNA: TGTGCCAGCAGCGGGGGCGGGAGACGGACCGGGGAGCTGTTTTTT. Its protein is CASSGGGRRTGELFF.

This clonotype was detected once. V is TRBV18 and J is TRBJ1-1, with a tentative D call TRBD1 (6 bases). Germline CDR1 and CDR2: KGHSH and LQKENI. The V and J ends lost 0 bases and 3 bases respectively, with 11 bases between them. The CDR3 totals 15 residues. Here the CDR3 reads CASSPPARGYTEAFF. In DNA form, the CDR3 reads TGTGCCAGCTCACCACCGGCTAGGGGGTACACTGAAGCTTTCTTT.

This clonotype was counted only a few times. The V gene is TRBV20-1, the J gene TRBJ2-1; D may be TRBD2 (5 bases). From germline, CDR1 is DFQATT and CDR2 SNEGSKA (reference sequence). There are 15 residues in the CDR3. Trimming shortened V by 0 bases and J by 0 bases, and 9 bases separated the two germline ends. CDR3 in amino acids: CSARDTGSSYNEQFF. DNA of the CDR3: TGCAGTGCTAGAGATACGGGAAGCTCCTACAATGAGCAGTTCTTC.

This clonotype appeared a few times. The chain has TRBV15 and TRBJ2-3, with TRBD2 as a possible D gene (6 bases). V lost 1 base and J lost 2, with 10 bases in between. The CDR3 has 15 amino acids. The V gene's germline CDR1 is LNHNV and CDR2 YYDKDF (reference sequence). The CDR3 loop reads CATSRARDFTDTQYF. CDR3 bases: TGTGCCACCAGCAGAGCACGGGACTTCACAGATACGCAGTATTTT.